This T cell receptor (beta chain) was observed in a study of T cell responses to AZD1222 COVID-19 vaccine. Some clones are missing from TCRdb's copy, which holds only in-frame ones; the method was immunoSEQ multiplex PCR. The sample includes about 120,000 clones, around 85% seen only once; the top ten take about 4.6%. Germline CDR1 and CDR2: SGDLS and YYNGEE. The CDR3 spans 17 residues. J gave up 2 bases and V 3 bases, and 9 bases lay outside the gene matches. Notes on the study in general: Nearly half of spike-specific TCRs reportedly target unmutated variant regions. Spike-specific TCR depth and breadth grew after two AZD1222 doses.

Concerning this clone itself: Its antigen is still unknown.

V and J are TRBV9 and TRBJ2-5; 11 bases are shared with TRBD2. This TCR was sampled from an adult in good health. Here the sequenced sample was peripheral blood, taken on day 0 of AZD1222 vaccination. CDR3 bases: TGTGCCAGCAGCGAGGGCCACGGGACTAGCGGACAAGAGACCCAGTACTTC. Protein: CASSEGHGTSGQETQYF.